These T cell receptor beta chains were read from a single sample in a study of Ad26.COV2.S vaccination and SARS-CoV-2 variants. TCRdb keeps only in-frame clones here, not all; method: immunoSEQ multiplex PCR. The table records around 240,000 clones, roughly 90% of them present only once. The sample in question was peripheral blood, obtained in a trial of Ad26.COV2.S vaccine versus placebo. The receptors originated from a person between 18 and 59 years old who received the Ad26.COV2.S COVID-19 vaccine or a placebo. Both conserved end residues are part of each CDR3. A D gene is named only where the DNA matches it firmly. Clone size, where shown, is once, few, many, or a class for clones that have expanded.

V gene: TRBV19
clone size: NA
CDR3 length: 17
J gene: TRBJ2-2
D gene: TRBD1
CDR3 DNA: TGTGCCAGTAGTCCCCTCGGGACAGGCGTTCACACCGGGGAGCTGTTTTTT
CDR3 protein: CASSPLGTGVHTGELFF

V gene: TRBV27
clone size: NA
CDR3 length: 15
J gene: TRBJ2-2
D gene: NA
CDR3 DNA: TGTGCCAGCAGCGAATATTTCTCGGCTGGGGGGGAGCTGTTTTTT
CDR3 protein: CASSEYFSAGGELFF

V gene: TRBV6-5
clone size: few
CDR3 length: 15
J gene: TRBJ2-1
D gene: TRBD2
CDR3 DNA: TGTGCCAGCGGTTCCGCGGGAGGGACTTACAATGAGCAGTTCTTC
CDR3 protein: CASGSAGGTYNEQFF

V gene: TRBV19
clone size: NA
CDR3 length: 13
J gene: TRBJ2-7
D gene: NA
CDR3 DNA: TGTGCCAGTAGTATCCCCGGAAACTACGAGCAGTACTTC
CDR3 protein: CASSIPGNYEQYF

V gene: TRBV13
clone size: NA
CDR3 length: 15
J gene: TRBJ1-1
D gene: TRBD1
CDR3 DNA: TGTGCCAGCAGCCCCGAAGGGGGCGGTAACACTGAAGCTTTCTTT
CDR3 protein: CASSPEGGGNTEAFF

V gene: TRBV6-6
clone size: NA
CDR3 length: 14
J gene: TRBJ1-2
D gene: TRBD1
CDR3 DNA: TGTGCCAGCAGTTACGTCGGGACAGACTATGGCTACACCTTC
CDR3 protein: CASSYVGTDYGYTF

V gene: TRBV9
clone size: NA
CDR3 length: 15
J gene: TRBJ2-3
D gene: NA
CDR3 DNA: TGTGCCAGCAGCGTAGTCGGGGAGCCCACAGATACGCAGTATTTT
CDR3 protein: CASSVVGEPTDTQYF

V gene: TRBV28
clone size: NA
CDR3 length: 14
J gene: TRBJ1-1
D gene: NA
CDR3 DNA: TGTGCCAGCAGTTTCGCCGGGGAGTTTACTGAAGCTTTCTTT
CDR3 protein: CASSFAGEFTEAFF

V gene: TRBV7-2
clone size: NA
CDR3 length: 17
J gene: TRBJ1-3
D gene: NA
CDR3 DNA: TGTGCCAGCAGCTTAGTGTTTGAGGCGATCCCTGGAAACACCATATATTTT
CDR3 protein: CASSLVFEAIPGNTIYF

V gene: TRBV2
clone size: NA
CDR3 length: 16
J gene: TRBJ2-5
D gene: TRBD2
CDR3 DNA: TGTGCCAGCAGTCTAGGGACTAGCGGGAGAACAGAGACCCAGTACTTC
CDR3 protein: CASSLGTSGRTETQYF

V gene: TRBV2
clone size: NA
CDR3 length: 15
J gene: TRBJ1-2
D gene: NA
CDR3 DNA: TGTGCCAGCAGTGAAAGGGGGGCAGCTAACTATGGCTACACCTTC
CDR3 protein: CASSERGAANYGYTF

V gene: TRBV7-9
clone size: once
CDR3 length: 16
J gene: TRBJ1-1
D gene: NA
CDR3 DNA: TGTGCCAGCAGCTTAGACCGGGGGGCGCCGGACACTGAAGCTTTCTTT
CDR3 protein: CASSLDRGAPDTEAFF

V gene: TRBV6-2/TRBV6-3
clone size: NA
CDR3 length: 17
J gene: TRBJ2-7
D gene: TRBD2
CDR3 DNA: TGTGCCAGCAGTTACGTCTTCGGCCTAGCGGTAAACTACGAGCAGTACTTC
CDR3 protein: CASSYVFGLAVNYEQYF

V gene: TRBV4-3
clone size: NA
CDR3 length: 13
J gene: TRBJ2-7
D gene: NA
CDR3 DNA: TGCGCCAGCAGCCAAGACAGGGCCCGCGAGCAGTACTTC
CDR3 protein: CASSQDRAREQYF

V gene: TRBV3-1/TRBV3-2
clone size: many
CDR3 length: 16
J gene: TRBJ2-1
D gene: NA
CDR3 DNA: TGTGCCAGCAGCCTACACAGCCCAAGCTCCTACAATGAGCAGTTCTTC
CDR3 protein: CASSLHSPSSYNEQFF

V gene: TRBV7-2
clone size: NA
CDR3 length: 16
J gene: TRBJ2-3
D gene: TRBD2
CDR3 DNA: TGTGCCAGCAGCTTTTCTAGCGGGGGGCACACAGATACGCAGTATTTT
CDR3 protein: CASSFSSGGHTDTQYF

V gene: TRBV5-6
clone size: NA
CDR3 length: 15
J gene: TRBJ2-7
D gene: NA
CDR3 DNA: TGTGCCAGCAGCTTGGCCGTAAGGGGATCCTACGAGCAGTACTTC
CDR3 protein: CASSLAVRGSYEQYF